This TCR beta chain was documented in a study of cytomegalovirus exposure and HLA in healthy donors. Study-wide results and caveats: As was reported, the HLA-A and HLA-B alleles of most subjects were accurately predicted from TCR beta sequences.

This clone turned up a few times. Its antigen is as yet unknown. Researchers ran the PCR with 60 Vbeta and 13 Jbeta primers. Sequencing was performed with immunoSEQ multiplex PCR; in TCRdb, only in-frame clones are kept and a portion is missing. The sample carries about 150,000 clones, 60% to 85% recorded once. The TCR originated in a woman in her forties in good health and CMV-seropositive. Sequenced sample: PBMCs.

CDR3 in DNA: TGTGCCAGCAGAATAGACAGGGCCGATAATTCACCCCTCCACTTT. This translates into CASRIDRADNSPLHF. The chain is built from TRBV5-4 and TRBJ1-6; TRBD1 matches at 7 bases. Unmatched junction bases numbered 7, after V lost 5 bases and J lost 5 bases. Germline CDR1 is SGHNT and CDR2 is YYREEE (reference sequence). The CDR3 totals 15 residues. Combining the CDR3 with reference TRBV5-4 and TRBJ1-6 gives the whole variable domain ETGVTQSPTHLIKTRGQQVTLRCSSQSGHNTVSWYQQALGQGPQFIFQYYREEENGRGNFPPRFSGLQFPNYSSELNVNALELDDSALYLCASRIDRADNSPLHFGNGTRLTVT.